The 7 T cell receptor beta chains below all came from one sample that was sequenced in a study of CD8 T cells in ankylosing spondylitis. The antigens of these receptors remain unknown. Study observations and caveats: Seven or eight highly homologous variants formed a TCR beta motif that appeared characteristic of ankylosing spondylitis blood.

TCRdb reprocessed the 5' RACE reads via MiXCR and lists one record per CDR3 protein. This sample has about 510,000 distinct CDR3 sequences, with about 5.4% found just once. Sequencing was performed on blood, either unsorted or a sorted T cell fraction (not recorded which). Every receptor here comes from a male donor with ankylosing spondylitis.

This clonotype showed up many times. The chain uses TRBV10-3 and TRBJ2-1; D remains ambiguous. The V and J ends lost 5 bases and 4 bases respectively, with 18 bases between them. This CDR3 is built from 16 residues. CDR1 is ENHRY, CDR2 SYGVKD, per germline. CDR3 sequence (DNA): TGTGCCATCAGTACTACCGGGCCTGTAACTTACAATGAGCAGTTCTTC. Translation gives CAISTTGPVTYNEQFF.

This clonotype was detected many times. The rearrangement joins TRBV18 to TRBJ1-6; 9 bases fit TRBD1. Per germline, CDR1 KGHSH and CDR2 LQKENI. The ends lost 3 bases at V and 9 bases at J; junction bases unmatched: 9. The CDR3 length is 16 residues. The CDR3 spells CASSPYGGQGRSPLHF. CDR3 nucleotides: TGTGCCAGCTCACCCTACGGGGGACAGGGACGTTCACCCCTCCACTTT.

This clonotype was seen many times. V and J are TRBV25-1 and TRBJ2-7; TRBD2 matches 8 bases. This CDR3 is built from 15 residues. V gave up 4 bases and J gave up 6 bases; unmatched junction bases: 11. The germline V gene encodes CDR1 MGHDK and CDR2 SYGVNS. The chain's CDR3 is CASSAGTSNLAEQYF. In nucleotides, the CDR3 is TGTGCCAGCAGTGCGGGGACTAGTAATTTGGCCGAGCAGTACTTC.

This clonotype was observed many times. V and J are TRBV15 and TRBJ1-6; D call uncertain. This CDR3 has 13 amino acids. Germline CDR1 and CDR2: LNHNV and YYDKDF (reference sequence). V gave up 1 base and J gave up 11 bases, with 9 bases separating them. The CDR3 loop reads CATSRAPSAPLHF. CDR3 DNA sequence: TGTGCCACCAGCAGAGCCCCCTCCGCACCCCTCCACTTT.

This clonotype was counted many times. The V gene is TRBV20-1, the J gene TRBJ2-2; tentatively, D is TRBD2 (6 bases). The V end lost 1 base, the J end lost 3 bases, and 9 bases lay between the germline ends. Germline V gene lookup returns CDR1 DFQATT and CDR2 SNEGSKA (reference sequence). This CDR3 is 14 amino acids long. In DNA, the CDR3 is TGCAGTGCTAGAGGGGACTGGGACACCGGGGAGCTGTTTTTT. This gives the protein CSARGDWDTGELFF.

This clonotype appeared many times. The chain couples TRBV28 to TRBJ1-2; D is undetermined. From germline, CDR1 is MDHEN and CDR2 SYDVKM. The CDR3 totals 15 residues. Deletions cut 2 bases from V and 6 bases from J, with 16 bases between. This CDR3 is CASSLIQTGINGYTF. The CDR3 DNA follows: TGTGCCAGCAGTTTAATCCAAACGGGGATAAATGGCTACACCTTC.

This clonotype has ten or more counts. The rearrangement links TRBV12-3 or TRBV12-4 to TRBJ1-6; 8 bases are a match to TRBD1. This CDR3 has 15 amino acids. J was trimmed by 7 bases and V by 2 bases; bases with no gene match: 4. The CDR3 coding sequence is TGTGCCAGCAGTTTACCCGGACAGGGAAATTCACCCCTCCACTTT. Protein product: CASSLPGQGNSPLHF.